The 32 T cell receptor beta chains presented below share a single source sample, sequenced in a study of early T cells in non-severe SARS-CoV-2 infection. One entry per CDR3 protein results from TCRdb running MiXCR on the 5' RACE reads. The sample shows roughly 30,000 distinct CDR3 sequences, less than 6.5% of them seen only once. The source material was whole blood, sampled at baseline. These TCRs come from an adult who was a healthcare worker with PCR-confirmed SARS-CoV-2 infection or an uninfected control (not recorded which).

Ten or more counts support this clonotype. The chain joins TRBV12-3 or TRBV12-4 to TRBJ2-2; 7 bases map to TRBD1. After removal of 1 base from V and 6 bases from J, the junction contained 5 bases not matched to a gene. This CDR3 comprises 15 residues. The CDR3 sequence: CASSLGQGWSGELFF. CDR3 DNA sequence: TGTGCCAGCAGTTTAGGACAGGGTTGGTCCGGGGAGCTGTTTTTT.

This clonotype has at least ten counts. The gene calls are TRBV5-6 and TRBJ2-1, with TRBD2 matching over 10 bases. Germline-derived CDR1 and CDR2 are SGHDT and YYEEEE. CDR3 length: 16 residues. V lost 0 bases, J lost 7 bases, and 7 bases stayed unmatched. CDR3 region: CASSLVPSGSGNEQFF. CDR3 sequence (DNA): TGTGCCAGCAGCTTGGTACCTAGCGGGAGCGGGAATGAGCAGTTCTTC.

The table lists this clonotype with many counts. The chain has TRBV2 and TRBJ2-3, with D possibly being TRBD2 (6 bases). CDR1 and CDR2 (germline): SNHLY, FYNNEI. The CDR3 is 14 residues long. The V gene lost 6 bases and the J gene lost 7 bases, with 17 bases spanning the gap. The CDR3 DNA is TGTGCCAGCAGAGAGACGGGGGTCGGAAATACGCAGTATTTT. It is translated as CASRETGVGNTQYF.

The DNA for the CDR3 is TGTGCCAGCAGTTTTCCGGGACAGGGGTCCTACGAGCAGTACTTC. It yields the protein CASSFPGQGSYEQYF. The chain carries TRBV28 and TRBJ2-7; 10 nucleotides match TRBD1. Germline assignment: CDR1 MDHEN and CDR2 SYDVKM. The ends lost 3 bases at V and 1 base at J; junction bases unmatched: 3. This CDR3 has 15 amino acids.

This clonotype was counted at least ten times. The chain recombines TRBV18 with TRBJ2-7; D is unresolved. V shed 6 bases and J shed 6 bases, with 21 bases lying between them. CDR3 size: 15 residues. Germline V gene sequence: CDR1 KGHSH, CDR2 LQKENI. CDR3 sequence (DNA): TGTGCCAGCTCCCCCTTAGGAGTTGCGGCCGGCGAGCAGTACTTC. This codes for CASSPLGVAAGEQYF.

There are many counts of this clonotype. This chain links TRBV5-1 with TRBJ1-1; no firm D call. This CDR3 comprises 14 residues. Germline V gene data show CDR1 as SGHRS and CDR2 as YFSETQ. Trimming took off 2 bases at V and 1 base at J, with 9 bases between the two ends. CDR3 nucleotides: TGCGCCAGCAGCTTCAACGCGGGGAACACTGAAGCTTTCTTT. It encodes CASSFNAGNTEAFF.

This clonotype has at least ten counts. The chain employs TRBV3-1 and TRBJ1-5; no clear D gene. V dropped 1 base and J dropped 3 bases, with 10 bases sitting between them. Per germline, CDR1 LGHDT and CDR2 YNNKEL (reference sequence). This CDR3 contains 15 residues. Written as DNA, the CDR3 is TGTGCCAGCAGCCAAGCCACGAAACCCAATCAGCCCCAGCATTTT. Protein product: CASSQATKPNQPQHF.

This clonotype occurred many times. This chain uses TRBV2 with TRBJ1-2, with 8 bases fitting TRBD1. V gave up 9 bases and J gave up 0 bases; unmatched junction bases: 3. CDR1 is SNHLY and CDR2 is FYNNEI in the germline V gene. The CDR3 spans 13 residues. CDR3 nucleotides: TGTGCCAGGGGGACAGGTTCTAACTATGGCTACACCTTC. It translates to CARGTGSNYGYTF.

The rearrangement joins TRBV4-2 to TRBJ2-7, with D unclear. V was cut by 2 bases and J by 6 bases, with 11 bases left in between. Germline lookup yields CDR1 LGHNA and CDR2 YNFKEQ. The CDR3 runs to 13 residues. CDR3 in DNA: TGTGCCAGCAGCCAACTGCGGACCGGCGAGCAGTACTTC. Its translation: CASSQLRTGEQYF.

In this sample, this clonotype turned up many times. The chain recombines TRBV3-1 with TRBJ2-7, with TRBD1 matching over 10 bases. Per germline, CDR1 LGHDT and CDR2 YNNKEL (reference sequence). There are 18 residues in the CDR3. J lost 1 base, V lost 0 bases, and 9 bases had no gene match. As DNA, the CDR3 is TGTGCCAGCAGCCAAGAGGTTCTGCCGGGACAGGGGTCCTACGAGCAGTACTTC. Protein: CASSQEVLPGQGSYEQYF.

The chain recombines TRBV28 with TRBJ1-4, with D possibly being TRBD1 (6 bases). The CDR3 covers 14 residues. Germline assignment: CDR1 MDHEN and CDR2 SYDVKM. The ends were cut back, 3 bases at V and 8 bases at J, with 13 bases in the middle. CDR3 protein: CASSLRGAREKLFF. In DNA form, the CDR3 reads TGTGCCAGCAGTTTGAGGGGGGCCCGGGAAAAACTGTTTTTT.

As to this clonotype: Just one base apart from a much larger clone, this may be a read error. The V call is TRBV5-6, the J call TRBJ2-7, with D hard to call. There are 11 residues in the CDR3. CDR1 is SGHDT, CDR2 YYEEEE, per germline. The CDR3 loop is CVSSQFHEQYF. CDR3 DNA: TGTGTCAGCAGTCAATTCCACGAGCAGTACTTC.

V and J are TRBV5-4 and TRBJ2-7; D not resolved. V lost 1 base to trimming and J lost 5 bases, with 4 bases between them. Per the germline V gene, CDR1 is SGHNT and CDR2 is YYREEE (reference sequence). This CDR3 is built from 11 residues. CDR3 DNA: TGTGCCAGCAGCTTGAACGACGAGCAGTACTTC. Amino acid sequence: CASSLNDEQYF.

This clonotype was observed a few times. This chain uses TRBV11-2 with TRBJ2-3, with D perhaps being TRBD1 or TRBD2 (6 bases each). Trimming took 2 bases from V and 1 from J, leaving 19 bases between them. The germline V gene encodes CDR1 SGHAT and CDR2 FQNNGV. This CDR3 contains 18 residues. CDR3 bases: TGTGCCAGCAGCTTAAGGGGGTCCGCGGGAATTCGCACAGATACGCAGTATTTT. This sequence encodes CASSLRGSAGIRTDTQYF.

At least ten counts were recorded for this clonotype. This sequence joins TRBV2 and TRBJ2-3; D gene unclear. Looked up from germline, CDR1 is SNHLY and CDR2 is FYNNEI. The CDR3 has 12 residues. Trimming cost V 6 bases and J 5 bases, with 9 bases left between them. The CDR3 DNA follows: TGTGCCAGCAGAGTCCTGAGAGATACGCAGTATTTT. Protein product: CASRVLRDTQYF.

This clonotype has more than one count but fewer than ten. This chain links TRBV5-4 with TRBJ2-7; D may be TRBD1 (6 bases). This CDR3 spans 18 amino acids. The germline CDR1 and CDR2 sequences are SGHNT and YYREEE (reference sequence). Trimming removed 3 bases at V and 4 bases at J, with 26 bases between. Written as DNA, the CDR3 is TGTGCCAGCAGCTCCCACGGACAGACGGCCCTTAGTTTTTACGAGCAGTACTTC. Translating gives CASSSHGQTALSFYEQYF.

Many counts were recorded for this clonotype. The rearrangement joins TRBV20-1 to TRBJ1-1; no firm D call. V was pared by 6 bases and J by 2 bases, with 13 bases between. The CDR3 length is 13 residues. CDR1 DFQATT and CDR2 SNEGSKA come from the germline V gene (reference sequence). The CDR3 sequence: CSAKKWENTEAFF. The DNA of the CDR3 is TGCAGTGCGAAAAAATGGGAAAACACTGAAGCTTTCTTT.

The sample holds many counts of this clonotype. The chain recombines TRBV10-3 with TRBJ2-7; D possibly corresponds to TRBD1 (7 bases). Germline V lookup: CDR1 ENHRY, CDR2 SYGVKD. V lost 3 bases, J lost 2 bases, and 14 bases lay in between. This CDR3 region has 15 residues. This CDR3 reads CAISERAGGPYEQYF. In nucleotides, the CDR3 is TGTGCCATCAGTGAAAGGGCAGGGGGGCCCTACGAGCAGTACTTC.

Only a few counts were recorded for this clonotype. The chain links TRBV30 to TRBJ1-2; no reliable D call. Germline CDR1 reads GTSNPN; CDR2 reads SVGIG (reference sequence). The ends were cut back, 0 bases at V and 8 bases at J, with 10 bases in the middle. This CDR3 contains 12 residues. CDR3 protein: CAWSVPPGGYTF. The CDR3 region has the DNA TGTGCCTGGAGTGTACCCCCCGGAGGCTACACCTTC.

This clonotype was found many times. As DNA, the CDR3 is TGCGCCAGCAGCTTGACAGAACAGGGCAGGTACACTGAAGCTTTCTTT. It yields the protein CASSLTEQGRYTEAFF. This chain links TRBV5-1 with TRBJ1-1, with a weak D call TRBD1 (6 bases). The CDR3 totals 16 residues. Germline assignment: CDR1 SGHRS and CDR2 YFSETQ. Trimming pared 1 base from V and 3 bases from J, leaving 16 bases between.

This clonotype was found many times. The chain links TRBV20-1 to TRBJ2-7; possible D gene TRBD2, 5 bases. V lost 6 bases to trimming and J lost 6 bases, with 15 bases between them. Germline CDR1 reads DFQATT; CDR2 reads SNEGSKA (reference sequence). This CDR3 is 12 amino acids long. The CDR3 nucleotides are TGCAGTGCCCAAAAGGGAGAACGCGAGCAGTACTTC. It codes for CSAQKGEREQYF.

This clonotype has at least ten counts. The rearrangement uses TRBV28 and TRBJ2-1; 7 bases align to TRBD1. Germline CDR1 is MDHEN and CDR2 is SYDVKM. V gave up 0 bases and J gave up 6 bases; unmatched junction bases: 5. The CDR3 loop spans 15 amino acids. CDR3 region: CASSLWDRSRNEQFF. As DNA, the CDR3 is TGTGCCAGCAGTTTATGGGACAGGTCCCGCAATGAGCAGTTCTTC.

This clonotype was counted ten times or more. The chain carries TRBV7-2 and TRBJ1-6, with D perhaps TRBD1 (6 bases). V lost 5 bases, J lost 0 bases, and 23 bases lay in between. The CDR3 has 20 residues. Germline-derived CDR1 and CDR2 are SGHTA and FQGNSA. Here the CDR3 DNA reads TGTGCCAGCAGCCCCACCCCCAGGGGAGGGAACCGCTCCTATAATTCACCCCTCCACTTT. Translated: CASSPTPRGGNRSYNSPLHF.

This clonotype showed up many times. The rearrangement links TRBV28 to TRBJ1-2, with a possible D match to TRBD1 (6 bases). V was clipped by 8 bases and J by 4 bases, with 14 bases between them. Germline CDR1 is MDHEN and CDR2 is SYDVKM. CDR3 length: 13 residues. The CDR3 nucleotides are TGTGCCAGCGGCTCCGGGACACTCTATGGCTACACCTTC. Translating it yields CASGSGTLYGYTF.

The gene calls are TRBV7-2 and TRBJ2-2; unclear D gene. Trimming removed 8 bases from V and 0 bases from J, with 16 bases in between. This CDR3 comprises 16 residues. The germline V gene encodes CDR1 SGHTA and CDR2 FQGNSA. This chain's CDR3 is CASGPKGPTNTGELFF. The CDR3 region has the DNA TGTGCCAGCGGCCCAAAAGGTCCAACGAACACCGGGGAGCTGTTTTTT.

The gene calls are TRBV15 and TRBJ2-4; D may be TRBD1 (5 bases). In germline, CDR1 is LNHNV, CDR2 YYDKDF (reference sequence). The CDR3 consists of 13 residues. V gave up 3 bases and J gave up 3 bases, with 6 bases separating them. The DNA of the CDR3 is TGTGCCACCAGCAGGGACAACAAAAACATTCAGTACTTC. Translated, it gives CATSRDNKNIQYF.

The rearrangement uses TRBV10-1 and TRBJ2-1; 7 bases are shared with TRBD2. The V segment lost 2 bases and the J segment 4 bases; nucleotides outside the gene matches: 5. The CDR3 has 15 amino acids. Germline V gives CDR1 WNHNN, CDR2 SYGVQD (reference sequence). As DNA, the CDR3 is TGCGCCAGCAGTGAGGCGGGAGCGAGGTACAATGAGCAGTTCTTC. As protein: CASSEAGARYNEQFF.

Many counts were recorded for this clonotype. The genes are TRBV4-1 and TRBJ2-3; TRBD1 or TRBD2 may be the D gene (5 bases each). The CDR3 consists of 17 residues. CDR1 and CDR2 (germline): MGHRA, YSYEKL. The V gene lost 4 bases and the J gene lost 8 bases, with 25 bases spanning the gap. CDR3 sequence: CASSLGKDGGARGTQYF. CDR3 nucleotide sequence: TGCGCCAGCAGCCTTGGGAAGGATGGCGGAGCGAGGGGTACGCAGTATTTT.

This clonotype appeared many times. This sequence joins TRBV5-1 and TRBJ2-3, with 8 bases aligning to TRBD2. The germline V gene encodes CDR1 SGHRS and CDR2 YFSETQ. CDR3 length equals 14 residues. Trimming at V came to 7 bases and at J to 4 bases, leaving 8 bases not matched to a gene. In DNA form, the CDR3 reads TGCGCCAGCCAACGGGAGGGCCTCGCAGATACGCAGTATTTT. Its protein product is CASQREGLADTQYF.

The sample holds a few counts of this clonotype. This chain joins TRBV6-6 and TRBJ1-1, with a possible D match to TRBD1 (5 bases). The germline CDR1 and CDR2 sequences are MNHNY and SVGAGI (reference sequence). The CDR3 spans 15 residues. The ends were cut back, 1 base at V and 1 base at J, with 10 bases in the middle. In DNA form, the CDR3 reads TGTGCCAGCAGTTACTTGGAGGGGAGGAACACTGAAGCTTTCTTT. It is translated as CASSYLEGRNTEAFF.

This chain joins TRBV20-1 and TRBJ2-3, with 15 bases fitting TRBD2. This CDR3 spans 16 amino acids. Unmatched junction bases numbered 8, after V lost 6 bases and J lost 4 bases. Germline CDR1 reads DFQATT; CDR2 reads SNEGSKA (reference sequence). The CDR3 nucleotides read TGCAGTGCCAACGGACTAGCGGGGGGGCGGTCAGATACGCAGTATTTT. Encoded protein: CSANGLAGGRSDTQYF.

This clonotype has a count of ten or more. This chain uses TRBV15 with TRBJ2-5; D is unresolved. The CDR3 has 15 amino acids. Trimming pared 0 bases from V and 4 bases from J, leaving 12 bases between. Germline assignment: CDR1 LNHNV and CDR2 YYDKDF (reference sequence). Here the CDR3 DNA reads TGTGCCACCAGCAGAGATCGAGCCGTGGGAGAGACCCAGTACTTC. Amino acids: CATSRDRAVGETQYF.